Each of the 22 T cell receptor beta chains below was sequenced from the same sample in a study of neoadjuvant nivolumab and ipilimumab in lung cancer. The data were produced by immunoSEQ multiplex PCR, yet TCRdb's version contains in-frame clones alone and is incomplete. The table records 25,000 to 35,000 clones, 92% of them present only once. This sample comprised peripheral blood, obtained after neoadjuvant nivolumab, alone or with ipilimumab, at or shortly before surgery. The receptors come from an adult with non-small cell lung cancer.

In this sample, this clone turned up once. The V gene is TRBV5-4, the J gene TRBJ2-5; 7 nucleotides line up with TRBD2. This CDR3 spans 15 amino acids. V gave up 4 bases and J gave up 4 bases; unmatched junction bases: 10. CDR1 SGHNT and CDR2 YYREEE come from the germline V gene (reference sequence). CDR3 protein: CASSPPGGPRETQYF. CDR3 DNA sequence: TGTGCCAGCAGCCCGCCGGGGGGACCCAGAGAGACCCAGTACTTC.

The chain has TRBV4-1 and TRBJ1-5; no clear D. The CDR3 has 16 residues. Deletions cut 0 bases from V and 3 bases from J, with 12 bases between. Per germline, CDR1 MGHRA and CDR2 YSYEKL. CDR3 DNA: TGCGCCAGCAGCCAAGAATTTACAGCCGTCAATCAGCCCCAGCATTTT. Translating gives CASSQEFTAVNQPQHF.

J is TRBJ2-3 and V is TRBV21-1; the table's D call of TRBD2 was not tested on the DNA. TRBV21-1 has pseudogene status. The CDR3 loop spans 14 amino acids. CDR3 bases: TGTGCCAGCAGCAAGGATGAGCGGACAGATACGCAGTATTTT. Protein product: CASSKDERTDTQYF.

This clone was seen once. The gene calls are TRBV5-4 and TRBJ2-2, with 7 nucleotides matching TRBD1. Germline assignment: CDR1 SGHNT and CDR2 YYREEE (reference sequence). CDR3 length equals 13 residues. V shed 5 bases and J 6 bases; nucleotides not matched to a gene: 4. The CDR3 is CASSRQGPGELFF. The CDR3 region has the DNA TGTGCCAGCAGTCGACAGGGACCCGGGGAGCTGTTTTTT.

The V gene is TRBV7-9, the J gene TRBJ2-7; 8 bases align to TRBD2. The CDR3 contains 15 residues. From germline, CDR1 is SEHNR and CDR2 FQNEAQ (reference sequence). The J segment lost 4 bases and the V segment lost 4 bases, leaving 9 bases of the junction unmatched. The CDR3 coding sequence is TGTGCCAGCAGCTCAGGAGGGACTAGTTCGTACGAGCAGTACTTC. This gives the protein CASSSGGTSSYEQYF.

This chain joins TRBV4-1 and TRBJ1-4; D ambiguous. Trimming stripped 0 bases from V and 12 bases from J, with 5 bases between. Germline CDR1 is MGHRA and CDR2 is YSYEKL. CDR3 length: 11 amino acids. CDR3: CASSQDLQLFF. CDR3 nucleotide sequence: TGCGCCAGCAGCCAAGACCTTCAACTGTTTTTT.

The genes are TRBV7-9 and TRBJ1-1; no clear D. V was trimmed by 2 bases and J by 1 base, leaving 8 bases between them. There are 14 residues in the CDR3. Germline V CDR1 and CDR2: SEHNR, FQNEAQ (reference sequence). CDR3 protein: CASSLITENTEAFF. CDR3 sequence (DNA): TGTGCCAGCAGCTTAATCACGGAGAACACTGAAGCTTTCTTT.

This clone appeared a single time. The V call is TRBV10-3, the J call TRBJ1-5; D remains unclear. Germline CDR1 reads ENHRY; CDR2 reads SYGVKD. Trimming stripped 9 bases from V and 3 bases from J, with 12 bases between. CDR3 length equals 13 residues. CDR3 DNA sequence: TGTGCCATTGTACGCGAGCTCAATCAGCCCCAGCATTTT. Protein: CAIVRELNQPQHF.

The rearrangement links TRBV10-1 to TRBJ1-1; weak D call: TRBD1 (6 bases). V lost 4 bases to trimming and J lost 6 bases, with 15 bases between them. The V gene's germline CDR1 is WNHNN and CDR2 SYGVQD (reference sequence). This CDR3 has 14 residues. Here the CDR3 DNA reads TGCGCCAGCAGTGGGGCTGCAGGGGCGGCTGAAGCTTTCTTT. Its protein is CASSGAAGAAEAFF.

This clone was observed a single time. The gene calls are TRBV29-1 and TRBJ1-1; D uncertain. The V and J ends lost 6 bases and 1 base respectively, with 12 bases between them. The CDR3 extends over 13 amino acids. From germline, CDR1 is SQVTM and CDR2 ANQGSEA. The CDR3 sequence is CSVMDGKNTEAFF. CDR3 DNA: TGCAGCGTGATGGACGGAAAGAACACTGAAGCTTTCTTT.

The rearrangement links TRBV15 to TRBJ2-5; 12 nucleotides match TRBD2. Germline-derived CDR1 and CDR2 are LNHNV and YYDKDF (reference sequence). CDR3 size: 15 residues. V trimming: 5 bases; J trimming: 4 bases; junction bases outside the gene matches: 5. DNA of the CDR3: TGTGCCACCAGCGCTAGCGGGAGGGCCGGAGAGACCCAGTACTTC. Translated: CATSASGRAGETQYF. Together with reference TRBV15 and TRBJ2-5, the CDR3 gives the full variable domain: DAMVIQNPRYQVTQFGKPVTLSCSQTLNHNVMYWYQQKSSQAPKLLFHYYDKDFNNEADTPDNFQSRRPNTSFCFLDIRSPGLGDTAMYLCATSASGRAGETQYFGPGTRLLVL.

The V gene is TRBV4-1, the J gene TRBJ2-2; D is uncertain. The CDR3 totals 15 residues. Trimming took 3 bases from V and 4 from J, leaving 12 bases between them. The germline V gene encodes CDR1 MGHRA and CDR2 YSYEKL. The CDR3 spells CASSQYSRGTGELFF. As DNA, the CDR3 is TGCGCCAGCAGCCAGTACTCTAGAGGCACCGGGGAGCTGTTTTTT.

This sequence joins TRBV18 and TRBJ2-3, with 8 bases matching TRBD2. The CDR3 is made up of 17 amino acids. With V trimmed by 2 bases and J by 4 bases, 11 bases remained unmatched. Germline V lookup: CDR1 KGHSH, CDR2 LQKENI. CDR3 nucleotide sequence: TGTGCCAGCTCACCAAACAGGAGCGGGAGAGGCCCAGATACGCAGTATTTT. Amino acid sequence: CASSPNRSGRGPDTQYF.

The rearrangement joins TRBV5-1 to TRBJ2-3; tentative D call: TRBD1 (6 bases). Trimming removed 0 bases from V and 6 bases from J, with 14 bases in between. Germline V gene sequence: CDR1 SGHRS, CDR2 YFSETQ. CDR3 size: 15 residues. In nucleotides, the CDR3 is TGCGCCAGCAGCTTGGTTGGACAGCGATTCGATACGCAGTATTTT. This gives the protein CASSLVGQRFDTQYF.

This chain joins TRBV11-2 and TRBJ2-3; 8 bases line up with TRBD2. V gave up 5 bases and J gave up 3 bases; unmatched junction bases: 7. Germline values: CDR1 SGHAT, CDR2 FQNNGV. The CDR3 loop spans 15 amino acids. Written as DNA, the CDR3 is TGTGCCAGCAGCCGGGGGGGGGTAGGGACAGATACGCAGTATTTT. This sequence encodes CASSRGGVGTDTQYF.

With regard to this clone: The germline gene is not matched at one end of the junction; a read error may be the cause. The chain links TRBV9 to TRBJ1-2; weak D call: TRBD1 (6 bases). The germline V gene encodes CDR1 SGDLS and CDR2 YYNGEE. CDR3 length equals 17 residues. The CDR3 nucleotides are TGTGCCAGCAGCCCCGGGGGGGTGGGGGGCACCTCGGCGGGGTCGACTTTC. Translation: CASSPGGVGGTSAGSTF.

Here the CDR3 reads CASSFPGGAWETQYF. The CDR3 bases are TGTGCCAGCAGTTTCCCAGGGGGCGCGTGGGAGACCCAGTACTTC. This rearrangement joins TRBV6-5 to TRBJ2-5, with TRBD1 matching over 8 bases. CDR1 and CDR2 from the germline V gene are MNHEY and SVGAGI. This CDR3 has 15 amino acids. The junction had 9 bases not matched to a gene; V was cut back by 4 bases and J by 5 bases.

The chain recombines TRBV5-4 with TRBJ2-1, with 12 bases lining up with TRBD2. Germline lookup yields CDR1 SGHNT and CDR2 YYREEE (reference sequence). The J segment lost 6 bases and the V segment lost 4 bases, leaving 5 bases of the junction unmatched. The CDR3 consists of 15 residues. The CDR3 loop is CASSRTSGTLNEQFF. CDR3 DNA sequence: TGTGCCAGCAGCCGGACTAGCGGGACGCTCAATGAGCAGTTCTTC.

J is TRBJ1-4 and V is TRBV6-6; D gene unclear. The CDR3 is 14 amino acids. Trimming took off 5 bases at V and 4 bases at J, with 11 bases between the two ends. Germline V lookup: CDR1 MNHNY, CDR2 SVGAGI (reference sequence). The CDR3 nucleotides read TGTGCCAGCAGTCGGCAGGAGCGTAATGAAAAACTGTTTTTT. This gives the protein CASSRQERNEKLFF.

CDR3 residues: CASSRGRGKLDTEAFF. The CDR3 nucleotides read TGTGCCAGCAGCAGGGGACGGGGGAAGCTAGACACTGAAGCTTTCTTT. The chain employs TRBV7-9 and TRBJ1-1; a possible D gene is TRBD1 (5 bases). The CDR3 has 16 amino acids. The germline gives CDR1 SEHNR, CDR2 FQNEAQ (reference sequence). V lost 5 bases to trimming and J lost 3 bases, with 19 bases between them.

The chain uses TRBV28 and TRBJ1-2; possibly TRBD1 for D (6 bases). The CDR3 covers 12 residues. V was shortened by 8 bases and J by 7 bases, with 14 bases between the two germline ends. The germline V gene encodes CDR1 MDHEN and CDR2 SYDVKM. Here the CDR3 reads CASGDRRGGYTF. The DNA for the CDR3 is TGTGCCAGCGGCGACAGGAGGGGTGGCTACACCTTC.

This chain joins TRBV5-1 and TRBJ1-3, with TRBD1 as a possible D gene (5 bases). The V and J ends lost 1 base and 6 bases respectively, with 14 bases between them. The CDR3 sequence is 15 residues long. Germline values: CDR1 SGHRS, CDR2 YFSETQ. This chain's CDR3 is CASSLLQGMENTIYF. Written as DNA, the CDR3 is TGCGCCAGCAGCTTGTTGCAGGGCATGGAAAACACCATATATTTT.